What follows describes a single TCR beta chain. Combining a sample-barcoded 5' primer with a J-beta primer mix, a second PCR ran for 7 to 11 cycles. TCRdb reanalysed the 5' RACE reads using MiXCR and keeps one entry per CDR3 protein. The sample has fewer than 1,000,000 distinct CDR3 sequences, around 50% seen once. CDR3 length: 15 amino acids. V dropped 6 bases and J dropped 4 bases, with 21 bases sitting between them. The germline CDR1 and CDR2 sequences are DFQATT and SNEGSKA (reference sequence). This record belongs to a study of blood T cells in healthy people across ages. Sequencing used blood. This TCR derives from an elderly man in good health. This chain connects TRBV20-1 to TRBJ1-2; D unresolved. CDR3: CSAPSAGPRGYGYTF. The CDR3 nucleotides read TGCAGTGCCCCATCGGCCGGCCCCCGAGGCTATGGCTACACCTTC.